Listed here are 27 T cell receptor beta chains from one sample, sequenced in a study of blood T cell repertoires in COVID-19. The assay was immunoSEQ multiplex PCR, and TCRdb's table has in-frame clones only and misses some. The top ten hold 6.5% to 8.5% of the sample, which has 90,000 or so clones, roughly 91% seen once. The sequencing input was peripheral blood. The source of these receptors is a man aged 18 to 30 with COVID-19, enrolled during active disease.

The genes are TRBV10-2 and TRBJ2-7, with 10 bases identical to TRBD2. Trimming cost V 5 bases and J 3 bases; bases outside gene matches: 1. The CDR3 has 13 residues. CDR1 is WSHSY, CDR2 SAAADI, per germline. The CDR3 protein is CASSLAGDYEQYF. The CDR3 nucleotides read TGCGCCAGCAGTCTAGCGGGAGACTACGAGCAGTACTTC.

In DNA form, the CDR3 reads TGTGCCATCAGTGGTGGACTAGCGGGAGCGGAAGATACGCAGTATTTT. Encoded protein: CAISGGLAGAEDTQYF. The chain employs TRBV10-3 and TRBJ2-3, with 13 bases fitting TRBD2. The V segment lost 4 bases and the J segment 5 bases; nucleotides outside the gene matches: 6. The CDR3 runs 16 residues. CDR1 ENHRY and CDR2 SYGVKD come from the germline V gene.

The CDR3 region is CASNPGGNNEQFF. The CDR3 bases are TGTGCCAGTAACCCGGGAGGGAACAATGAGCAGTTCTTC. J is TRBJ2-1 and V is TRBV19; 8 bases match TRBD2. The CDR3 contains 13 residues. The germline CDR1 and CDR2 sequences are LNHDA and SQIVND (reference sequence). Trimming at V came to 7 bases and at J to 5 bases, leaving 4 bases not matched to a gene.

The V and J genes are TRBV9 and TRBJ2-5, with TRBD2 matching 12 bases. This CDR3 has 15 residues. Trimming took 2 bases from V and 5 from J; bases not matched to a gene: 4. From germline, CDR1 is SGDLS and CDR2 YYNGEE. CDR3 sequence: CASSVTSGRAETQYF. Written as DNA, the CDR3 is TGTGCCAGCAGCGTGACTAGCGGGAGAGCCGAGACCCAGTACTTC. Supplemented by reference TRBV9 and TRBJ2-5, the full variable domain reads DSGVTQTPKHLITATGQRVTLRCSPRSGDLSVYWYQQSLDQGLQFLIQYYNGEERAKGNILERFSAQQFPDLHSELNLSSLELGDSALYFCASSVTSGRAETQYFGPGTRLLVL.

CDR3 amino acids: CASSQDGQSTDTQYF. CDR3 bases: TGTGCCAGCAGCCAAGACGGACAGAGCACAGATACGCAGTATTTT. The chain employs TRBV4-2 and TRBJ2-3, with D possibly being TRBD1 (6 bases). The CDR3 sequence is 15 residues long. V dropped 0 bases and J dropped 0 bases, with 7 bases sitting between them. From germline, CDR1 is LGHNA and CDR2 YNFKEQ.

This chain uses TRBV11-3 with TRBJ2-7; TRBD2 matches at 9 bases. Germline V gene data show CDR1 as SGHNT and CDR2 as YENEEA. Germline trimming cut 5 bases from V and 0 bases from J; bases unmatched to any gene: 5. This CDR3 contains 15 residues. The CDR3 bases are TGTGCCAGCAGCCTTGCTAGCGGGGTCTCCTACGAGCAGTACTTC. This gives the protein CASSLASGVSYEQYF.

This chain links TRBV2 with TRBJ2-1; 7 nucleotides match TRBD2. The CDR3 is 15 residues long. The germline gives CDR1 SNHLY, CDR2 FYNNEI. With V trimmed by 10 bases and J by 5 bases, 14 bases remained unmatched. The CDR3 spells CATTPYLADNNEQFF. CDR3 coding DNA: TGTGCCACCACCCCGTATCTAGCGGACAACAATGAGCAGTTCTTC. Using reference TRBV2 and TRBJ2-1 for the parts outside the CDR3, the full variable domain is EPEVTQTPSHQVTQMGQEVILRCVPISNHLYFYWYRQILGQKVEFLVSFYNNEISEKSEIFDDQFSVERPDGSNFTLKIRSTKLEDSAMYFCATTPYLADNNEQFFGPGTRLTVL.

The V call is TRBV6-5, the J call TRBJ2-7; D possibly corresponds to TRBD1 (6 bases). Germline V CDR1 and CDR2: MNHEY, SVGAGI. V was trimmed by 0 bases and J by 4 bases, leaving 10 bases between them. The CDR3 consists of 14 residues. This CDR3 reads CASSYSQQGYEQYF. The CDR3 DNA follows: TGTGCCAGCAGTTACTCTCAACAGGGATACGAGCAGTACTTC.

Only a few counts were recorded for this clone. The gene calls are TRBV4-3 and TRBJ1-2, with 8 positions matching TRBD1. The trim removed 3 bases at V and 8 bases at J, leaving 14 bases unmatched. CDR1 and CDR2 from the germline V gene are LGHNA and YSLEER. This CDR3 region has 16 residues. The CDR3 is CASSHFPGGAWNGYTF. As DNA, the CDR3 is TGCGCCAGCAGCCATTTCCCAGGGGGCGCTTGGAACGGCTACACCTTC.

The V call is TRBV13, the J call TRBJ1-5; TRBD1 agrees at 8 bases. V was clipped by 4 bases and J by 0 bases; unmatched bases: 11. CDR3 length: 18 amino acids. The germline V gene has CDR1 PRHDT and CDR2 FYEKMQ (reference sequence). The CDR3 region has the DNA TGTGCCAGCAGCTCAAATTCAGGGGGCGAGGGTAGCAATCAGCCCCAGCATTTT. It yields the protein CASSSNSGGEGSNQPQHF.

The chain carries TRBV7-9 and TRBJ2-1; 9 nucleotides agree with TRBD2. The CDR3 totals 15 residues. Germline assignment: CDR1 SEHNR and CDR2 FQNEAQ (reference sequence). After removal of 5 bases from V and 11 bases from J, the junction contained 13 bases not matched to a gene. The CDR3: CASSGGGSGSPKQFF. The CDR3 nucleotides are TGTGCCAGCAGCGGGGGCGGTAGCGGGAGTCCCAAGCAGTTCTTC.

This clone was detected once. This chain links TRBV18 with TRBJ2-7; TRBD2 matches 7 bases. CDR1 and CDR2 (germline): KGHSH, LQKENI. V dropped 6 bases and J dropped 4; count of bases not matched to a gene: 9. This CDR3 region has 14 residues. This chain's CDR3 is CASSRSGRGYEQYF. In nucleotides, the CDR3 is TGTGCCAGCTCCCGGTCTGGGAGGGGTTACGAGCAGTACTTC.

The chain uses TRBV18 and TRBJ1-3, with no clear D. The germline V and J ends were trimmed by 3 bases and 2 bases, with 8 bases remaining between them. Germline CDR1 and CDR2: KGHSH and LQKENI. This CDR3 has 14 amino acids. The CDR3 is CASSPTEAGNTIYF. CDR3 in DNA: TGTGCCAGCTCACCCACAGAAGCTGGAAACACCATATATTTT.

The J gene is TRBJ1-5, the V gene TRBV28; D is ambiguous. This CDR3 spans 10 amino acids. The V and J ends lost 4 bases and 9 bases respectively, with 4 bases between them. Per the germline V gene, CDR1 is MDHEN and CDR2 is SYDVKM. CDR3 region: CASSSGPQHF. In DNA, the CDR3 is TGTGCCAGCAGTTCGGGGCCCCAGCATTTT.

The chain uses TRBV5-6 and TRBJ2-6; 8 positions match TRBD2. The germline CDR1 and CDR2 sequences are SGHDT and YYEEEE. The CDR3 consists of 19 residues. J gave up 1 base and V 0 bases, and 9 bases lay outside the gene matches. The CDR3 sequence: CASSLVVGVAGSGANVLTF. The CDR3 nucleotides read TGTGCCAGCAGCTTGGTAGTCGGAGTAGCGGGGTCTGGGGCCAACGTCCTGACTTTC.

The chain combines TRBV6-2 or TRBV6-3 with TRBJ2-1, with 10 bases matching TRBD2. CDR1 MNHEY and CDR2 SVGEGT come from the germline V gene. The V gene end was trimmed by 0 bases and the J gene end by 5 bases; junction bases not matched to a gene: 4. There are 16 residues in the CDR3. The CDR3 region is CASSYSGSGRHNEQFF. In nucleotides, the CDR3 is TGTGCCAGCAGTTACTCGGGTAGCGGGAGGCACAATGAGCAGTTCTTC.

The chain carries TRBV5-8 and TRBJ2-6; TRBD1 matches 7 bases. Germline V gene lookup returns CDR1 SGHTS and CDR2 YDEGEE. V lost 7 bases and J lost 0; bases outside the gene matches: 7. The length of the CDR3 is 16 residues. The CDR3 DNA reads as TGTGCCAGCGACAGGGCGCTCTACTCTGGGGCCAACGTCCTGACTTTC. It translates to CASDRALYSGANVLTF.

The CDR3 DNA is TGTGCCAGCAGTTCCGGCAGAGGCTACGAGCAGTACTTC. It is translated as CASSSGRGYEQYF. This rearrangement joins TRBV28 to TRBJ2-7; D gene ambiguous. Germline CDR1 reads MDHEN; CDR2 reads SYDVKM. There are 13 residues in the CDR3. Trimming pared 4 bases from V and 3 bases from J, leaving 10 bases between.

V gene TRBV29-1 combines with J gene TRBJ2-1; no reliable D call. Germline V gene sequence: CDR1 SQVTM, CDR2 ANQGSEA. V lost 4 bases, J lost 3 bases, and 4 bases lay in between. The CDR3 runs 11 residues. CDR3 DNA sequence: TGCAGCGTTGTAGTCTACAATGAGCAGTTCTTC. Protein product: CSVVVYNEQFF.

The V gene is TRBV4-3, the J gene TRBJ2-7, with 11 bases lining up with TRBD2. Germline V lookup: CDR1 LGHNA, CDR2 YSLEER. Trimming cost V 0 bases and J 4 bases; bases outside gene matches: 14. CDR3 length: 19 residues. The CDR3 protein is CASSQDQGLAGGSLYEQYF. CDR3 nucleotides: TGCGCCAGCAGCCAAGATCAAGGACTAGCGGGCGGCTCCCTTTACGAGCAGTACTTC.

The J gene is TRBJ1-5, the V gene TRBV12-3 or TRBV12-4; D possibly corresponds to TRBD1 (5 bases). The CDR3 spans 12 residues. V was pared by 10 bases and J by 2 bases, with 9 bases between. This chain's CDR3 is CATQQGNQPQHF. CDR3 bases: TGTGCCACGCAACAGGGCAATCAGCCCCAGCATTTT.

This chain connects TRBV30 to TRBJ1-1, with D possibly matching TRBD1 (6 bases). The V end lost 2 bases, the J end lost 4 bases, and 14 bases lay between the germline ends. Germline V CDR1 and CDR2: GTSNPN, SVGIG (reference sequence). The CDR3 length is 14 residues. In DNA form, the CDR3 reads TGTGCCTGGAGTCTCACGCAGGGGACCACTGAAGCTTTCTTT. Translating gives CAWSLTQGTTEAFF.

In its sample, this clone was seen once. The chain has TRBV7-2 and TRBJ2-7; 12 nucleotides line up with TRBD2. J lost 4 bases, V lost 1 base, and 2 bases had no gene match. The CDR3 consists of 15 residues. Per the germline V gene, CDR1 is SGHTA and CDR2 is FQGNSA. The CDR3 DNA reads TGTGCCAGCAGCTTAGAACTAGCGGGGGGTTACGAGCAGTACTTC. It codes for CASSLELAGGYEQYF.

As for this clone: Other DNA sequences from this sample encode an identical CDR3 as well. V gene TRBV7-2 combines with J gene TRBJ2-7; a possible D gene is TRBD1 (5 bases). CDR1 and CDR2 (germline): SGHTA, FQGNSA. This CDR3 contains 14 residues. Trimming took off 0 bases at V and 3 bases at J, with 9 bases between the two ends. For the CDR3, the DNA is TGTGCCAGCAGCTTAGCGGGGCAGGGCTACGAGCAGTACTTC. Translated, it gives CASSLAGQGYEQYF.

The chain has TRBV30 and TRBJ2-2, with D maybe TRBD2 (5 bases). Trimming stripped 4 bases from V and 4 bases from J, with 10 bases between. CDR1 and CDR2 (germline): GTSNPN, SVGIG (reference sequence). The CDR3 has 13 amino acids. The CDR3 DNA reads TGTGCCTGGATGCCGGGGAGCACCGGGGAGCTGTTTTTT. Translation: CAWMPGSTGELFF.

The chain joins TRBV7-6 to TRBJ2-2; D perhaps matches TRBD1 (6 bases). V gave up 6 bases and J gave up 4 bases, with 15 bases separating them. CDR1 and CDR2 from the germline V gene are SGHVS and FNYEAQ. The CDR3 loop spans 15 amino acids. The CDR3 region has the DNA TGTGCCAGCAGGGCAGGGGCGTGGAGCACCGGGGAGCTGTTTTTT. It encodes CASRAGAWSTGELFF.

The gene calls are TRBV6-2 or TRBV6-3 and TRBJ2-7; TRBD2 matches at 9 bases. Germline V lookup: CDR1 MNHEY, CDR2 SVGEGT. Trimming removed 5 bases from V and 2 bases from J; junction bases left unmatched: 4. CDR3 size: 14 residues. CDR3 in amino acids: CASSAGLATYEQYF. For the CDR3, the DNA is TGTGCCAGCAGTGCGGGACTAGCTACCTACGAGCAGTACTTC.